This is a list of T cell receptor beta chains from one sample in a study of blood T cell repertoires in COVID-19. Generated by immunoSEQ multiplex PCR, the TCRdb table keeps only in-frame clones and is missing some. The table has 200,000 to 300,000 clones, about 91% seen once. The source material was peripheral blood. The receptors originated from a woman aged 30 to 39 with COVID-19, enrolled during active disease. CDR3s include the opening cysteine and the closing phenylalanine or tryptophan. A D gene is named only where the DNA matches it firmly. The listing skips clone size in some rows; elsewhere it reads once, few, many or a size class.

>-|TRBJ2-3|TRBV5-1|-
TGCGCCAGCAGCTTAGAGCCGTTCACAGATACGCAGTATTTT
CASSLEPFTDTQYF
>-|TRBJ1-4|TRBV5-6|-
TGTGCCAGCAGCTTGCGGGCAACTAATGAAAAACTGTTTTTT
CASSLRATNEKLFF
>-|TRBJ1-2|TRBV5-1|-
TGCGCCAGCAGCTTGGCCTCCGGGAATGGCTACACCTTC
CASSLASGNGYTF
>-|TRBJ1-5|TRBV24-1|-
TGTGCCACCAGTGACCGTGATCAGCCCCAGCATTTT
CATSDRDQPQHF
>-|TRBJ1-3|TRBV5-4|-
TGTGCCAGCAGCTTGGGTACTCCCTCTGGAAACACCATATATTTT
CASSLGTPSGNTIYF
>TRBD2|TRBJ2-5|TRBV3-1/TRBV3-2|-
TGTGCCCCTGGATACAAAGGACTAGCGGCAACGCAAGAGACCCAGTACTTC
CAPGYKGLAATQETQYF
>-|TRBJ1-1|TRBV12-3/TRBV12-4|-
TGTGCCAGCAGTTATCGCGGCTATGAAGCTTTCTTT
CASSYRGYEAFF
>-|TRBJ2-2|TRBV6-2/TRBV6-3|once
TGTGCCAGCAGTTACTCTGGGGAGACCGGGGAGCTGTTTTTT
CASSYSGETGELFF
>-|TRBJ2-5|TRBV28|-
TGTGCCAGCAGCAGAGCCGACATAGGGGGTACCCAGTACTTC
CASSRADIGGTQYF
>-|TRBJ2-3|TRBV7-9|once
TGTGCCAGCAGCTTAGTGGCCTCGGGGGCAGATACGCAGTATTTT
CASSLVASGADTQYF
>-|TRBJ2-1|TRBV19|-
TGTGCCAGTGCGGGGCCAACTGGATACAATGAGCAGTTCTTC
CASAGPTGYNEQFF
>TRBD1|TRBJ1-4|TRBV4-3|-
TGCGCCAGCAGCCAAGATGGGGGACAGTATGAAAAACTGTTTTTT
CASSQDGGQYEKLFF
>-|TRBJ2-3|TRBV7-9|once
TGTGCCAGCAGCTTAGGAGGTAGCCGCGGTACGCAGTATTTT
CASSLGGSRGTQYF
>-|TRBJ2-2|TRBV4-2|-
TGTGCCAGCAGCCAAGGCAGGGGTGCCGGGGAGCTGTTTTTT
CASSQGRGAGELFF
>TRBD1|TRBJ1-1|TRBV29-1|-
TGCAGCGTTAGTAGACAGGGGAGTACTGAAGCTTTCTTT
CSVSRQGSTEAFF
>-|TRBJ1-5|TRBV11-2|-
TGTGCCAGCAGCTTTAGCGGGGGTCGAGGGGCCTTTCAGCCCCAGCATTTT
CASSFSGGRGAFQPQHF
>TRBD1|TRBJ1-1|TRBV28|-
TGTGCCAGCAGGCCAGGGGGGGGGAACCGGGACAGGGTAACTGAAGCTTTCTTT
CASRPGGGNRDRVTEAFF
>TRBD1|TRBJ1-5|TRBV27|-
TGTGCCAGCAGTTCGCCGGGACAGTATTTGCAGCCCCAGCATTTT
CASSSPGQYLQPQHF
>TRBD2|TRBJ2-3|TRBV19|-
TGTGCCAGTACCCGGGTCGGGGGGGCGGATACGCAGTATTTT
CASTRVGGADTQYF
>-|TRBJ1-2|TRBV5-4|-
TGTGCCAGCAGCCCCCTCGCAGGGGTGGGAGATGGCTACACCTTC
CASSPLAGVGDGYTF
>-|TRBJ1-2|TRBV25-1|-
TGTGCCAGCAGTGAATGGGTAGGGGGTGTCTATGGCTACACCTTC
CASSEWVGGVYGYTF
>-|TRBJ2-2|TRBV21-1|-
TGTGCCAGCAGCATGCTTACAGGGTTACCCGGGGAGCTGTTTTTT
CASSMLTGLPGELFF
>TRBD1|TRBJ1-2|TRBV7-7|-
TGTGCTAGCAGCTTCAGCCGCGTGGTCAGCGACAGGGGGGACTATGGCTACACCTTC
CASSFSRVVSDRGDYGYTF
>TRBD2|TRBJ2-7|TRBV7-2|-
TGTGCCAGCAGCTTGCCTAGCGGGGTCGAGCAGTACTTC
CASSLPSGVEQYF
>TRBD1|TRBJ2-2|TRBV19|few
TGTGCCAGTATGGTGACAGGGACCACCGGGGAGCTGTTTTTT
CASMVTGTTGELFF
>-|TRBJ2-3|TRBV19|-
TGTGCCAGTCGAGACCAGGGGAGGGCAGATACGCAGTATTTT
CASRDQGRADTQYF
>-|TRBJ2-3|TRBV7-8|-
TGTGCCAGCAGCTTAATCCCGGCCGGGGGGCAGTATTTT
CASSLIPAGGQYF
>TRBD1|TRBJ1-3|TRBV23-1|-
TGCGCCAGCAGTCACCAGGGGGAGGCATACTCTGGAAACACCATATATTTT
CASSHQGEAYSGNTIYF
>TRBD2|TRBJ2-1|TRBV5-6|-
TGTGCCAGCAGCCTGGGGACTAGCGGAACCCTCTACAATGAGCAGTTCTTC
CASSLGTSGTLYNEQFF
>TRBD1|TRBJ2-3|TRBV7-9|-
TGTGCCAGCAGCCTGCGGGGACAGGTCACAGATACGCAGTATTTT
CASSLRGQVTDTQYF
>TRBD2|TRBJ2-3|TRBV19|-
TGTGCCAGTCACTATAGCGGGAGGGACACAGATACGCAGTATTTT
CASHYSGRDTDTQYF
>-|TRBJ1-4|TRBV19|-
TGTGCCAGTCTCGGTACAGCCGACAATGAAAAACTGTTTTTT
CASLGTADNEKLFF
>-|TRBJ1-3|TRBV12-2|-
TGTGCAAGTCGCTCCCGGGACAGCTCTGGAAACACCATATATTTT
CASRSRDSSGNTIYF
>TRBD1|TRBJ2-2|TRBV18|-
TGTGCCAGCTCACCGATTGGGACAGGGACCGGGGAGCTGTTTTTT
CASSPIGTGTGELFF
>TRBD1|TRBJ2-5|TRBV28|-
TGTGCCAGCAGTTCCACACAGGGGTCAGAGACCCAGTACTTC
CASSSTQGSETQYF
>-|TRBJ1-1|TRBV30|-
TGTGCCTGGAGCCCAGTCGCAGGGACTGAAGCTTTCTTT
CAWSPVAGTEAFF
>TRBD1|TRBJ2-1|TRBV11-3|-
TGTGCCAGCAGCCCGGGACAGGGCAATGAGCAGTTCTTC
CASSPGQGNEQFF
>-|TRBJ2-5|TRBV7-2|-
TGTGCCAGCAGCTTAGGTCCCAGGGGAGAGACCCAGTACTTC
CASSLGPRGETQYF
>TRBD2|TRBJ2-3|TRBV2|-
TGTGCCACAGTAGCGGGGGAGAGCACAGATACGCAGTATTTT
CATVAGESTDTQYF
>TRBD1|TRBJ1-2|TRBV7-9|-
TGTGCCAGCAGCTTAGAGGACAGGACGGGTACCGGCTACACCTTC
CASSLEDRTGTGYTF
>-|TRBJ2-1|TRBV5-1|-
TGCGCCAGCAGCATAAATACAGGGAGTGAGCAGTTCTTC
CASSINTGSEQFF
>-|TRBJ1-2|TRBV11-2|-
TGTGCCAGCAGCTTAGCCCCGGGGGTTAACTATGGCTACACCTTC
CASSLAPGVNYGYTF
>-|TRBJ1-1|TRBV27|-
TGTGCCAGCAGTTTATCGAGGGCCCTTGAAGCTTTCTTT
CASSLSRALEAFF
>-|TRBJ1-2|TRBV11-2|-
TGTGCCAGCAGCCGCGACAGCTTCTATGGCTACACCTTC
CASSRDSFYGYTF
>-|TRBJ1-3|TRBV15|-
TGTGCCACCAGCCCCCCACCTCCGTCCGGCACCATATATTTT
CATSPPPPSGTIYF
>-|TRBJ1-5|TRBV15|-
TGTGCCACCAGCAGAGACAGGGCATCCAGTCAGCCCCAGCATTTT
CATSRDRASSQPQHF
>-|TRBJ1-3|TRBV6-6|-
TGTGCCAGCATGAACTTACTAAAAAACACCATATATTTT
CASMNLLKNTIYF
>TRBD2|TRBJ2-1|TRBV7-6|-
TGTGCCAGCAGCTTAGCCGCTAGCGGGAGGGGAAATGAGCAGTTCTTC
CASSLAASGRGNEQFF
>TRBD2|TRBJ2-7|TRBV7-9|-
TGTGCCAGCAGTCGACCGGGACTAGCGAAGATCTACGAGCAGTACTTC
CASSRPGLAKIYEQYF
>TRBD1|TRBJ1-2|TRBV18|-
TGTGCCAGCTCACCCCGGGACAGTTCTAACTATGGCTACACCTTC
CASSPRDSSNYGYTF
>-|TRBJ1-1|TRBV6-1|-
TGTGCCAGCAGTGATCAACAGGGCTGGAACACTGAAGCTTTCTTT
CASSDQQGWNTEAFF
>-|TRBJ1-1|TRBV5-4|-
TGTGCCAGCAGCCTCCCGGCAGGGGCTGAAGCTTTCTTT
CASSLPAGAEAFF
>-|TRBJ2-7|TRBV6-6|-
TGTGCCAGCAGACCCCGGGCAGACAGGAGCTCCTACGAGCAGTACTTC
CASRPRADRSSYEQYF
>-|TRBJ1-5|TRBV28|-
TGTGCCAGCACCCTACCGGGCAATCAGCCCCAGCATTTT
CASTLPGNQPQHF
>-|TRBJ2-7|TRBV5-1|-
TGCGCCAGCGGGCAGGGGCCCTACGAGCAGTACTTC
CASGQGPYEQYF
>-|TRBJ1-4|TRBV5-5|-
TGTGCCAGCAGCCGGACGCAGGGTAGCAGTGAAAAACTGTTTTTT
CASSRTQGSSEKLFF
>TRBD1|TRBJ1-2|TRBV6-4|-
TGTGCCAGCAGCCCCGGGACAGGGGGCGCTGGTTATGGCTACACCTTC
CASSPGTGGAGYGYTF